The 27 T cell receptor beta chains listed next were all sequenced from one sample in a study of blood T cell repertoires in COVID-19. Clones were read by immunoSEQ multiplex PCR, and TCRdb kept only the in-frame ones, dropping some. The table shows 100,000 to 150,000 clones, with roughly 79% occurring only once. Sequencing used peripheral blood. The receptors stem from a man in his sixties or seventies with acute or convalescent COVID-19.

Of note for this clone: Distinct nucleotide sequences in the sample also encode this CDR3. The chain recombines TRBV5-1 with TRBJ1-2; a weak D match, TRBD1 (6 bases). The germline CDR1 and CDR2 sequences are SGHRS and YFSETQ. This CDR3 comprises 13 residues. Trimming shortened V by 2 bases and J by 3 bases, and 8 bases separated the two germline ends. The CDR3 region is CASSFAGDYGYTF. The CDR3 nucleotides are TGCGCCAGCAGCTTCGCAGGGGACTATGGCTACACCTTC.

The genes are TRBV7-9 and TRBJ1-2; 9 bases map to TRBD1. The CDR3 runs to 14 residues. Germline-derived CDR1 and CDR2 are SEHNR and FQNEAQ (reference sequence). Trimming removed 6 bases from V and 4 bases from J; junction bases left unmatched: 6. CDR3 nucleotide sequence: TGTGCCAGCAGGGACAGGGGCGGGGGCTATGGCTACACCTTC. It translates to CASRDRGGGYGYTF.

The chain combines TRBV9 with TRBJ1-5, with D maybe TRBD1 (6 bases). The ends were cut back, 0 bases at V and 8 bases at J, with 12 bases in the middle. Germline values: CDR1 SGDLS, CDR2 YYNGEE. This CDR3 has 14 amino acids. The CDR3 spells CASSVGNRDEPQHF. DNA for the CDR3: TGTGCCAGCAGCGTAGGAAACAGGGACGAGCCCCAGCATTTT.

The rearrangement links TRBV6-5 to TRBJ1-2, with 7 bases identical to TRBD1. This CDR3 comprises 14 residues. V shed 5 bases and J 5 bases; nucleotides not matched to a gene: 8. Per the germline V gene, CDR1 is MNHEY and CDR2 is SVGAGI. The chain's CDR3 is CASSRQGVWYGYTF. The CDR3 DNA sequence: TGTGCCAGCAGTCGACAGGGAGTGTGGTATGGCTACACCTTC.

This sequence joins TRBV12-5 and TRBJ2-1; possibly TRBD1 for D (5 bases). This CDR3 spans 15 amino acids. V dropped 5 bases and J dropped 1 base, with 12 bases sitting between them. Germline V gene sequence: CDR1 LGHNT, CDR2 FRNRAP. CDR3 residues: CASGPRVLSYNEQFF. DNA of the CDR3: TGTGCTAGTGGTCCCAGGGTTTTGTCCTACAATGAGCAGTTCTTC.

V is TRBV5-1 and J is TRBJ1-1, with D unclear. The CDR3 totals 15 residues. Trimming removed 0 bases at V and 1 base at J, with 10 bases between. Germline CDR1 is SGHRS and CDR2 is YFSETQ. For the CDR3, the DNA is TGCGCCAGCAGCTTGGATCTTCGGGGGAACACTGAAGCTTTCTTT. This encodes CASSLDLRGNTEAFF.

CDR3 amino acids: CATRQGSLKHF. In DNA, the CDR3 is TGTGCCACCCGACAAGGCTCCTTAAAGCATTTT. The chain links TRBV24-1 to TRBJ1-5; D not resolved. CDR3 length: 11 residues. In germline, CDR1 is KGHDR, CDR2 SFDVKD. Trimming took 9 bases from V and 14 from J, leaving 16 bases between them.

This chain uses TRBV20-1 with TRBJ1-2; no clear D gene. Germline CDR1 DFQATT, CDR2 SNEGSKA (reference sequence). The CDR3 is 14 amino acids. V lost 3 bases to trimming and J lost 4 bases, with 15 bases between them. CDR3 loop: CSASRSGKGYGYTF. In DNA, the CDR3 is TGCAGTGCTAGTCGGTCCGGGAAAGGCTATGGCTACACCTTC.

The chain recombines TRBV7-6 with TRBJ1-2; D remains unclear. CDR1 SGHVS and CDR2 FNYEAQ come from the germline V gene. CDR3 length: 13 amino acids. V was shortened by 5 bases and J by 2 bases, with 9 bases between the two germline ends. The CDR3 DNA reads TGTGCCAGCAGCCAGACATTAAACTATGGCTACACCTTC. Encoded protein: CASSQTLNYGYTF.

The chain is built from TRBV7-2 and TRBJ1-1; D is undetermined. This CDR3 is 14 amino acids long. Trimming stripped 1 base from V and 4 bases from J, with 10 bases between. Germline CDR1 SGHTA, CDR2 FQGNSA. The CDR3 DNA reads as TGTGCCAGCAGCTTAGGTCAGGCCTTCACTGAAGCTTTCTTT. This sequence encodes CASSLGQAFTEAFF.

This clone occurred once. The chain has TRBV6-2 or TRBV6-3 and TRBJ1-1, with a possible D match to TRBD1 (5 bases). The germline V gene has CDR1 MNHEY and CDR2 SVGEGT. CDR3 length: 13 residues. The V end lost 6 bases, the J end lost 1 base, and 9 bases lay between the germline ends. In DNA form, the CDR3 reads TGTGCCAGCAGCCCGCAGGGGAACACTGAAGCTTTCTTT. Its translation: CASSPQGNTEAFF.

A single count supports this clone. This sequence joins TRBV6-5 and TRBJ1-5; no reliable D call. With 6 bases removed from V and 0 bases from J, the gap between germline ends came to 6 bases. Germline V gene lookup returns CDR1 MNHEY and CDR2 SVGAGI. This CDR3 region has 13 residues. The CDR3, as DNA: TGTGCCAGCAGAGCCTATAGCAATCAGCCCCAGCATTTT. It yields the protein CASRAYSNQPQHF.

Points on this clone: A junction end diverges from the germline sequence, so it may reflect a read error. The chain uses TRBV11-3 and TRBJ1-2; weak D call: TRBD1 (6 bases). CDR3 length equals 15 residues. The germline CDR1 and CDR2 sequences are SGHNT and YENEEA. The CDR3 is CASSVEPGQPYGYTF. The CDR3, as DNA: TGTGCCAGCAGCGTAGAACCGGGACAACCCTATGGCTACACCTTC.

J is TRBJ2-6 and V is TRBV5-6; possibly TRBD2 for D (6 bases). Germline CDR1 reads SGHDT; CDR2 reads YYEEEE. V lost 0 bases, J lost 0 bases, and 13 bases lay in between. CDR3 length equals 18 residues. CDR3 DNA sequence: TGTGCCAGCAGCTTGGTCGGGGGACGGGGCTCTGGGGCCAACGTCCTGACTTTC. Protein sequence: CASSLVGGRGSGANVLTF.

Comment on this clone: This same CDR3 is encoded by further DNA sequences in the sample. This chain joins TRBV5-1 and TRBJ1-2, with unresolved D. From germline, CDR1 is SGHRS and CDR2 YFSETQ. Deletions cut 1 base from V and 3 bases from J, with 10 bases between. The CDR3 has 14 amino acids. The CDR3 protein is CASSLSGGDYGYTF. The CDR3 bases are TGCGCCAGCAGCTTGTCAGGAGGTGACTATGGCTACACCTTC.

The chain carries TRBV7-2 and TRBJ2-5; possibly TRBD2 for D (7 bases). V gave up 3 bases and J gave up 4 bases, with 12 bases separating them. This CDR3 comprises 14 residues. CDR1 is SGHTA and CDR2 is FQGNSA in the germline V gene. The CDR3 DNA is TGTGCCAGCAGCTTCCAAGGGGGGGTAGAGACCCAGTACTTC. It is translated as CASSFQGGVETQYF.

This clone has just a few counts. The chain uses TRBV6-5 and TRBJ1-3; D gene ambiguous. V lost 0 bases and J lost 0, with 9 bases in between. CDR3 length: 16 amino acids. Germline CDR1 MNHEY, CDR2 SVGAGI. The CDR3 here is CASSYSFPSSGNTIYF. Here the CDR3 DNA reads TGTGCCAGCAGTTACTCTTTCCCGAGCTCTGGAAACACCATATATTTT.

The chain uses TRBV27 and TRBJ2-1, with 10 bases that match TRBD2. Unmatched junction bases numbered 21, after V lost 3 bases and J lost 7 bases. From germline, CDR1 is MNHEY and CDR2 SMNVEV (reference sequence). The CDR3 is 20 residues long. CDR3 nucleotide sequence: TGTGCCAGCAGTTTCCGAAGCGGGGGGGTGTCGACCAGCCTCAGAAATGAGCAGTTCTTC. Encoded protein: CASSFRSGGVSTSLRNEQFF.

V usage is TRBV4-2 and J usage is TRBJ2-3; the match to TRBD2 covers 7 bases. There are 16 residues in the CDR3. CDR1 and CDR2 from the germline V gene are LGHNA and YNFKEQ. Trimming cost V 1 base and J 4 bases; bases outside gene matches: 8. The CDR3 loop is CASSQVGEGFADTQYF. CDR3 nucleotide sequence: TGTGCCAGCAGCCAAGTTGGGGAGGGATTCGCAGATACGCAGTATTTT.

This chain connects TRBV12-3 or TRBV12-4 to TRBJ1-2; D is uncertain. V was pared by 3 bases and J by 7 bases, with 9 bases between. This CDR3 spans 12 amino acids. In DNA, the CDR3 is TGTGCCAGCAGTTTTTACGAGGTTGGCTACACCTTC. This gives the protein CASSFYEVGYTF.

CDR3 in DNA: TGCGCCAGCCCTCAAGTGACTCCCGCTGAAGCTTTCTTT. Translating it yields CASPQVTPAEAFF. This chain links TRBV4-3 with TRBJ1-1; D gene uncertain. Germline V CDR1 and CDR2: LGHNA, YSLEER. The germline V and J ends were trimmed by 8 bases and 6 bases, with 16 bases remaining between them. CDR3 size: 13 residues.

On this clone: At one end, the junction sequence differs from germline, possibly due to a read error. For the CDR3, the DNA is TGTGCTAGCAGCTCTGACAGGGGTGAAAAACTGTTTTTT. Encoded protein: CASSSDRGEKLFF. This chain joins TRBV7-7 and TRBJ1-4, with 8 bases that match TRBD1. The germline CDR1 and CDR2 sequences are SSHAT and FNYEAQ (reference sequence). The length of the CDR3 is 13 residues.

This chain joins TRBV7-3 and TRBJ2-3; no clear D gene. V was clipped by 5 bases and J by 0 bases, with 6 bases between them. Per the germline V gene, CDR1 is SGHTA and CDR2 is FQGTGA. This CDR3 has 13 residues. CDR3 DNA sequence: TGTGCCAGCAGCCGACAAAGCACAGATACGCAGTATTTT. Its translation is CASSRQSTDTQYF.

This sequence joins TRBV4-2 and TRBJ1-2, with D possibly being TRBD1 (6 bases). Trimming took off 0 bases at V and 3 bases at J, with 11 bases between the two ends. CDR3 size: 15 residues. CDR1 and CDR2 from the germline V gene are LGHNA and YNFKEQ. The CDR3 spells CASSQEEQGYYGYTF. CDR3 bases: TGTGCCAGCAGCCAAGAGGAACAGGGCTACTATGGCTACACCTTC.

The V gene is TRBV5-1, the J gene TRBJ2-2; TRBD1 matches at 9 bases. CDR1 is SGHRS and CDR2 is YFSETQ in the germline V gene. The CDR3 extends over 15 amino acids. V lost 3 bases and J lost 7; bases outside the gene matches: 7. CDR3 loop: CASSSIQGANGELFF. The CDR3 DNA reads as TGCGCCAGCAGCTCTATACAGGGGGCAAACGGGGAGCTGTTTTTT.

This clone occurred a few times. V usage is TRBV21-1 and J usage is TRBJ1-6; the D call in the table, TRBD1, was not verified against the DNA. TRBV21-1 represents a pseudogene. There are 19 residues in the CDR3. CDR3: CASTKTGVHKSSYNSPLHF. DNA of the CDR3: TGTGCCAGCACTAAGACAGGGGTTCATAAGAGCTCCTATAATTCACCCCTCCACTTT.

The chain has TRBV27 and TRBJ2-1, with D perhaps matching TRBD2 (5 bases). Trimming cost V 5 bases and J 7 bases, with 27 bases left between them. Germline V gives CDR1 MNHEY, CDR2 SMNVEV (reference sequence). The CDR3 is made up of 18 amino acids. CDR3 DNA sequence: TGTGCCAGCAGTCCCAATGCGGGTCTAGCCGGGTTTAGGAATGAGCAGTTCTTC. This gives the protein CASSPNAGLAGFRNEQFF.